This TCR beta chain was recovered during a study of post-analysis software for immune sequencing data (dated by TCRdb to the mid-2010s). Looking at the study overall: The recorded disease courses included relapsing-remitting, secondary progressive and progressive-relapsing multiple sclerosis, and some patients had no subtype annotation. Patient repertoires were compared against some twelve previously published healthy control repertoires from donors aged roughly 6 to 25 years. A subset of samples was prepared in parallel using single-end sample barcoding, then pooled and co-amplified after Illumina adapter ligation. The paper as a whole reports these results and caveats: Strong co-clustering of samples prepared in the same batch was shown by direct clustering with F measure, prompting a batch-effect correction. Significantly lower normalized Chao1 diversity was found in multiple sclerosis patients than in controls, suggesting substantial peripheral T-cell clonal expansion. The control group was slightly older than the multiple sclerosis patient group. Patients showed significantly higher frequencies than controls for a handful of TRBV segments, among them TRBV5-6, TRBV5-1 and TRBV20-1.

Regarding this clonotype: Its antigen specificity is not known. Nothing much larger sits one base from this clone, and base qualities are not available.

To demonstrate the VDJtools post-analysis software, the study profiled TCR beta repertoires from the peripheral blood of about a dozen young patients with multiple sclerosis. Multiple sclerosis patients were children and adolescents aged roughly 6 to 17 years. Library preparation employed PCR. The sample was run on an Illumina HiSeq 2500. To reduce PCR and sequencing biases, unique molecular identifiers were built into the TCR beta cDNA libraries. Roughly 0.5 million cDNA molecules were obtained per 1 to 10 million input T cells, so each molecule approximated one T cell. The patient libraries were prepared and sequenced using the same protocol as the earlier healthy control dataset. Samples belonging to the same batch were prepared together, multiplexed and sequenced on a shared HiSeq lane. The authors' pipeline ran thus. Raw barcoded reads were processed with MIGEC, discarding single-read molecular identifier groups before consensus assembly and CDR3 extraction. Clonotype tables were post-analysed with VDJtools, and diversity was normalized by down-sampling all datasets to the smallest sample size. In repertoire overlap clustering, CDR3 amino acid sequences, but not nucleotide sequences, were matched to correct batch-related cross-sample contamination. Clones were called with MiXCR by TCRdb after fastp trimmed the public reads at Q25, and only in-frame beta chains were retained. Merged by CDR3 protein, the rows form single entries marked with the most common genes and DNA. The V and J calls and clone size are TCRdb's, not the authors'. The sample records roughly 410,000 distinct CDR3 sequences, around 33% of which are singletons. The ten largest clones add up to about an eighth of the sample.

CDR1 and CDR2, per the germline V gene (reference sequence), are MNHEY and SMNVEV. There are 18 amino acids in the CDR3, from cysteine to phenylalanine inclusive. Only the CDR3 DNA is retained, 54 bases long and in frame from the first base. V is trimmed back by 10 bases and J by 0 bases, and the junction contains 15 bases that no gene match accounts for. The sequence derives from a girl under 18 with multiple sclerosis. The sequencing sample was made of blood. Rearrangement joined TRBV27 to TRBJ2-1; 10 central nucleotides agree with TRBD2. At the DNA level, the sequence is TGTGCCACTATGAGAGGGATAGCGGGGGGCAGCTCCTACAATGAGCAGTTCTTC. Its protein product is CATMRGIAGGSSYNEQFF.